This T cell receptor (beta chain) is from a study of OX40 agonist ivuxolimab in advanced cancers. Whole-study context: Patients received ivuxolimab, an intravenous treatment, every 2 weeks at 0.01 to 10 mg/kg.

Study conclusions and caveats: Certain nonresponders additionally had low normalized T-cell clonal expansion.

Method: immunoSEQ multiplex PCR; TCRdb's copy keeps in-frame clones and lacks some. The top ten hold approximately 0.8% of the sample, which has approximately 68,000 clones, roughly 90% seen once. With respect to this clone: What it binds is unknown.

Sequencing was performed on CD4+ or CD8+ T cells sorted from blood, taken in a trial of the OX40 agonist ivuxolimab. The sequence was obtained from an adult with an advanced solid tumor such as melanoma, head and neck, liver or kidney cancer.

Here the CDR3 reads CASSLRTGRETQYF. The CDR3 DNA is TGTGCCAGCTCACTGCGGACAGGGCGAGAGACCCAGTACTTC. The chain links TRBV18 to TRBJ2-5; 8 bases line up with TRBD1. Trimming took 4 bases from V and 4 from J; bases not matched to a gene: 5. Germline V gene lookup returns CDR1 KGHSH and CDR2 LQKENI. The length of the CDR3 is 14 residues.